The present T cell receptor (beta chain) was sequenced within a study of regulatory T cells in long-lasting Graves disease (dated by TCRdb to the early 2020s). Concerning the study at large: In the newly diagnosed Graves' disease group, patients had been taking antithyroid drugs for less than 3 months. The study took place in China and was registered as a clinical trial. Patients with persistent Graves' disease were compared with patients with newly diagnosed Graves' disease using TCR sequencing and RNA sequencing of peripheral blood. A total of some 35 samples underwent TCR sequencing: 13 from persistent and roughly 20 from newly diagnosed Graves' disease patients.

The germline V gene provides CDR1 MNHEY and CDR2 SVGEGT. CDR3 length: 14 amino acids, cysteine to phenylalanine. The entry retains the CDR3 DNA only, 42 bases that are in frame from base 1. Germline trimming: 2 bases from V, 3 bases from J; junction bases outside gene matches: 2. The library was generated by multiplex PCR. Data came from an Illumina HiSeq 4000. CDR3 regions were amplified by Arm-PCR with iRepertoire HTBI primers to construct TCR beta libraries. PCR products were gel purified before sequencing. The original methods were these. A total of roughly 67 TRBV and some 15 TRBJ segments were identified across samples and were used for gene usage analysis of CDR3 amino acid clonotypes. COPE and FqMerger were used to merge filtered high-quality paired reads into contigs. BLAST was used to align contigs to the IMGT TRBV, TRBD and TRBJ reference genes, and CDR3 was defined following IMGT. Clonotypes above 0.1% frequency were classified as highly expanded clones. Shannon entropy was used to measure repertoire diversity, and the Gini coefficient was used to measure V-J evenness. A clonotype found in more than one individual was treated as public. TCRdb took the public reads, trimmed them with fastp at Q25, ran MiXCR for clone calling and kept in-frame beta chains. Records with the same CDR3 protein are collapsed into one entry carrying the most frequent genes and DNA. It is TCRdb's table, rather than the study itself, that gives the V and J calls and clone size. This sample is represented by 350,000 to 450,000 distinct CDR3 sequences; more than 13% of them were singletons. Of the sample, 15% to 20% falls within the top ten clones.

What this sample's time point label stands for: newly diagnosed GD, antithyroid drugs for less than 3 months. For both TCR sequencing and RNA sequencing, RNA was extracted from PBMCs using TRIzol. Graves' disease was diagnosed according to American Thyroid Association guidelines. The patients came from an endocrinology department in Xi'an, China. Each patient gave roughly 8.4 milliliters of peripheral blood, collected in an EDTA anticoagulant tube. Ficoll Paque Plus density gradient separation was used to isolate PBMCs, and no further T cell sorting was performed. An Agilent 2100 Bioanalyzer and agarose gel were used to check RNA quality, while a NanoDrop 2000 measured RNA concentration. This clonotype was detected only once. This clone's antigen is unknown. No much larger clone exists at a distance of one base, and base qualities are not known. Evidence from a single read is weak. Overall study results and their limits: Compared with newly diagnosed patients, persistent Graves' disease patients had lower TCR Shannon entropy and fewer highly expanded clones, which suggests clonal expansion. Only the TCR beta chain was sequenced and analyzed. TRBV28, TRBJ1-2 and TRBJ2-5 were preferentially used in persistent disease, while TRBV20-1 and TRBJ2-1 were favored in newly diagnosed disease. Because the primary lesion, thyroid tissue, could not be accessed, the study looked at peripheral blood alone. Patients with persistent disease shared more public clonotypes (about 2,500) than newly diagnosed patients did (around 980). The small sample size was acknowledged by the authors as a limitation that may reduce accuracy.

These data also featured in a second study, about T cells in Graves' hyperthyroidism and ophthalmopathy. Per that second paper: Stable Graves' hyperthyroidism was defined as no progression to ophthalmopathy during 18 months of follow-up. Hyperthyroidism patients were newly diagnosed, with disease duration under 2 months, and aged 18 to 65 years. The study excluded patients with uncontrolled infections, other autoimmune diseases, pregnancy or lactation. Diagnoses were established on the basis of clinical symptoms, serum thyroxine and TRAb, thyroid ultrasound, and orbital computed tomography. For the first round of RT-PCR on the TCR CDR3, the HTBI primer set was used together with the Qiagen OneStep RT-PCR kit. Most expanded thyroid clonotypes (frequency above 0.001) were also detected in blood, suggesting blood repertoires may reflect thyroid immune responses. Ophthalmopathy was separated from stable hyperthyroidism by a 13 V-J signature model, with approximately 86% sensitivity and about 81% specificity obtained in cross-validation and 80%/75% obtained in testing. In validation, the model predicted progression to ophthalmopathy a median of around 6.5 months before onset, with 70% to 71% sensitivity and about 72% specificity. To identify TCR V-J signatures that set the groups apart, the researchers used a discovery cohort of 90 to 100 patients, made up of 40 to 45 with Graves' ophthalmopathy and some 60 with stable Graves' hyperthyroidism. Whether ophthalmopathy could be predicted prospectively was tested in an independent validation cohort made up of fewer than 20 hyperthyroidism patients plus 17 patients who later progressed to ophthalmopathy. The 100 or so discovery patients were divided at random into training and test sets in a 7:3 ratio. The study also compared thyroid tissue and blood T-cell repertoires from roughly 6 Graves' hyperthyroidism patients. Once sampling was done, hyperthyroidism patients were given methimazole at a starting dose of 30 mg daily, whereas ophthalmopathy patients were given high-dose intravenous methylprednisolone. Libraries were constructed in a second round of multiplex PCR, after which size selection and purification were carried out. The libraries were sequenced on an Illumina HiSeq2000 using paired-end 100 bp reads. SOAPnuke was used to process the raw data, throwing out any read that contained adapters or uncalled bases, had a mean Phred below 15, or lacked an exact constant-primer or identifier match. COPE v1.2.5 was used to merge high-quality paired reads, and clonotypes were defined as unique nucleotide sequences. MiTCR v1.1 was used to align clonotypes to the IMGT TRBV, TRBD and TRBJ reference segments. The analysis was restricted to V-J combinations with a frequency above 0.0001, which together covered roughly 99% of the repertoires. The TCS score was defined as the ratio of F50 (clonal expansion) to E x V (chaos), calculated using BLOSUM62-based TCRdist between CDR3 peptides within each V-J. Welch's t-statistics and random forest reduced approximately 520 V-J features to 13, which were used in a naive Bayes classifier (R e1071). No statistical method was used to fix the sample size in advance, and group allocation was not hidden from the investigators. The paper reports TCR Vbeta CDR3 sequencing of approximately 130 peripheral blood samples: some 41 ophthalmopathy, roughly 74 hyperthyroidism and approximately 17 progressor patients.

The sequence was obtained from a woman between 25 and 40 years old with Graves disease. Donor details come from another sample of the same person, matched by shared clones. Specimen: peripheral blood mononuclear cells (PBMCs), collected at new diagnosis, from a patient treated with antithyroid drugs. The chain uses TRBV6-2 or TRBV6-3 and TRBJ2-7; 9 middle bases align to TRBD1. The CDR3 protein sequence reads: CASSYRQGVYEQYF. The DNA is TGTGCCAGCAGTTACAGACAGGGGGTCTACGAGCAGTACTTC.